Reported below is one TCR beta chain. Antigen unknown. Generated by immunoSEQ multiplex PCR, the TCRdb table keeps only in-frame clones and is missing some. The table lists around 140,000 clones, 80% to 90% of them singletons. The data were obtained in a study of Ad26.COV2.S vaccination and SARS-CoV-2 variants. Study-wide results and caveats: Vaccinees showed greater spike-specific TCR breadth than placebo recipients. Analyses of TCR breadth and depth may have underestimated total T cell responses. Breadth, reportedly substantial, characterized the spike-specific CD8+ and CD4+ T cell responses after vaccination. Comparability of non-spike TCR breadth was observed across vaccine and placebo recipients.

The J segment lost 3 bases and the V segment lost 6 bases, leaving 6 bases of the junction unmatched. The germline V gene has CDR1 MDHEN and CDR2 SYDVKM. The CDR3 contains 15 residues. The chain combines TRBV28 with TRBJ2-2, with 8 bases aligning to TRBD1. This clonotype was obtained from a human donor who had recovered from COVID-19. The sequencing here drew on peripheral blood, taken after recovery from COVID-19. The CDR3 DNA follows: TGTGCCAGCAGCGAGGACAGGGTGGACACCGGGGAGCTGTTTTTT. This encodes CASSEDRVDTGELFF. Full variable domain (remainder filled in from reference TRBV28 and TRBJ2-2): DVKVTQSSRYLVKRTGEKVFLECVQDMDHENMFWYRQDPGLGLRLIYFSYDVKMKEKGDIPEGYSVSREKKERFSLILESASTNQTSMYLCASSEDRVDTGELFFGEGSRLTVL.